Reported below is one TCR beta chain. This sample was taken from a study of T cells in localized non-small cell lung cancer. The CDR3 has 13 residues. The germline V gene encodes CDR1 MDHEN and CDR2 SYDVKM. V was trimmed by 6 bases and J by 2 bases, leaving 10 bases between them. TCRdb keeps only in-frame clones here, not all; method: immunoSEQ multiplex PCR. Altogether roughly 30,000 clones are present, around 90% being singletons, with the ten largest covering about 3%. Sequencing was performed on peripheral blood, taken before any cancer treatment. The source of this sequence is a woman aged 18-49 years with stage I lung adenocarcinoma. This sequence joins TRBV28 and TRBJ1-1, with a weak D call TRBD1 (5 bases). CDR3 coding DNA: TGTGCCAGCAGGCCCACAGGTAACACTGAAGCTTTCTTT. It yields the protein CASRPTGNTEAFF.